This T cell receptor (beta chain) was recorded in a study of T-cell reconstitution after alpha-beta-depleted transplantation in children. Study-wide findings and caveats: T-cell counts and diversity at one year following transplant were attributed mainly to newly produced T cells. Roughly two months post-transplant, alpha-beta T cells reportedly originated from several hundred graft clones that had expanded.

This clonotype was detected only a few times. The antigen remains unidentified. Preparing the TCRbeta library involved the use of unique molecular identifiers. TCRdb used MiXCR to reprocess the PCR reads, holding one entry per CDR3 protein. The sample gives fewer than 750,000 distinct CDR3 sequences, over 25% of which show up once; 36% is in the top ten. Per germline, CDR1 SGHRS and CDR2 YFSETQ. This CDR3 is 15 amino acids long. V was clipped by 0 bases and J by 3 bases; unmatched bases: 6. The receptor comes from a boy in the first two years of life with Wiskott-Aldrich syndrome, due to receive a stem cell transplant. Sequenced material: PBMCs, taken before TCRalphabeta/CD19-depleted stem cell transplant. The V call is TRBV5-1, the J call TRBJ2-7; 7 nucleotides align to TRBD2. The CDR3 region has the DNA TGCGCCAGCAGCTTGGAAGCGGGATTGTTCTACGAGCAGTACTTC. Amino acid sequence: CASSLEAGLFYEQYF. The full variable domain, its missing parts supplied by reference TRBV5-1 and TRBJ2-7, is KAGVTQTPRYLIKTRGQQVTLSCSPISGHRSVSWYQQTPGQGLQFLFEYFSETQRNKGNFPGRFSGRQFSNSRSEMNVSTLELGDSALYLCASSLEAGLFYEQYFGPGTRLTVT.